The 25 T cell receptor beta chains given below trace back to one sample, sequenced in a study of T cell repertoires in cytomegalovirus infection. No antigen has been assigned to these receptors. TCRdb analysed the reads with MiXCR anew, one entry per CDR3 protein. The sample lists approximately 910,000 distinct CDR3 sequences, roughly 31% occurring once. Sequences were derived from cultured CD8+ T cells from PBMCs, sampled from culture after CMV antigen stimulation. Every receptor here comes from a human donor in good health (CMV status not recorded). Some clones in this sample may be carry-over from other donors' samples.

The genes are TRBV15 and TRBJ2-3; no clear D gene. CDR1 and CDR2 from the germline V gene are LNHNV and YYDKDF (reference sequence). CDR3 length: 13 amino acids. Trimming took 4 bases from V and 2 from J, leaving 7 bases between them. The CDR3 spells CATSTDHTDTQYF. The DNA of the CDR3 is TGTGCCACCAGCACGGACCACACAGATACGCAGTATTTT. The full variable domain, its missing parts supplied by reference TRBV15 and TRBJ2-3, is DAMVIQNPRYQVTQFGKPVTLSCSQTLNHNVMYWYQQKSSQAPKLLFHYYDKDFNNEADTPDNFQSRRPNTSFCFLDIRSPGLGDTAMYLCATSTDHTDTQYFGPGTRLTVL.

This sequence joins TRBV12-3 or TRBV12-4 and TRBJ2-7; possibly TRBD2 for D (6 bases). Trimming stripped 10 bases from V and 5 bases from J, with 21 bases between. The CDR3 runs to 14 residues. CDR3 in DNA: TGTGCCACCTCAAGAGAGGCTAGCGAGGACGAGCAGTACTTC. It codes for CATSREASEDEQYF.

This clonotype was recorded a few times. CDR3 region: CASSYPGTAKKNIQYF. The DNA for the CDR3 is TGTGCCAGCAGTTATCCCGGGACAGCCAAGAAAAACATTCAGTACTTC. V is TRBV6-8 and J is TRBJ2-4; 7 nucleotides agree with TRBD1. J lost 4 bases, V lost 3 bases, and 9 bases had no gene match. The CDR3 length is 16 residues. Germline V lookup: CDR1 MNHGY, CDR2 SAAAGT.

DNA of the CDR3: TGTGCCAGCAGAACGGGACAGCAAGAGACCCAGTACTTC. Protein product: CASRTGQQETQYF. This chain connects TRBV12-3 or TRBV12-4 to TRBJ2-5; 7 bases fit TRBD1. There are 13 residues in the CDR3. J lost 2 bases, V lost 6 bases, and 3 bases had no gene match.

The chain uses TRBV7-9 and TRBJ1-1, with TRBD1 matching over 9 bases. V shed 10 bases, J shed 3 bases, and the junction held 12 bases outside the gene matches. This CDR3 comprises 15 residues. Germline-derived CDR1 and CDR2 are SEHNR and FQNEAQ (reference sequence). CDR3 loop: CATSGVRTGDTEAFF. CDR3 DNA sequence: TGTGCCACCTCGGGGGTCAGGACAGGGGACACTGAAGCTTTCTTT.

The chain is built from TRBV6-2 or TRBV6-3 and TRBJ1-5; D call uncertain. The CDR3 is 11 amino acids. In germline, CDR1 is MNHEY, CDR2 SVGEGT. V lost 0 bases and J 16 bases, leaving 10 bases between the germline ends. CDR3 sequence: CASSYSSGRHF. As DNA, the CDR3 is TGTGCCAGCAGTTACTCGTCGGGTCGTCATTTT.

This clonotype was seen many times. The rearrangement joins TRBV7-6 to TRBJ2-1; 9 positions match TRBD1. The germline V gene encodes CDR1 SGHVS and CDR2 FNYEAQ. Trimming took 5 bases from V and 8 from J; bases not matched to a gene: 4. This CDR3 has 13 residues. The CDR3 sequence: CASSPYRGHEQFF. CDR3 bases: TGTGCCAGCAGCCCCTACAGGGGGCATGAGCAGTTCTTC.

The chain is built from TRBV4-2 and TRBJ2-2, with D hard to call. The length of the CDR3 is 15 residues. V gave up 0 bases and J gave up 4 bases, with 9 bases separating them. Germline values: CDR1 LGHNA, CDR2 YNFKEQ. The DNA for the CDR3 is TGTGCCAGCAGCCAAGATCCGGGTCTCACCGGGGAGCTGTTTTTT. It translates to CASSQDPGLTGELFF.

This rearrangement joins TRBV19 to TRBJ2-7, with D uncertain. V was clipped by 5 bases and J by 6 bases, with 14 bases between them. The CDR3 totals 13 residues. Germline V gives CDR1 LNHDA, CDR2 SQIVND (reference sequence). In DNA form, the CDR3 reads TGTGCCAGTAGTGCTCTGGAAGGGTTCGAGCAGTACTTC. It codes for CASSALEGFEQYF.

The chain carries TRBV7-6 and TRBJ1-5; possible D gene TRBD1, 6 bases. CDR1 is SGHVS and CDR2 is FNYEAQ in the germline V gene. CDR3 length equals 14 residues. V shed 5 bases and J shed 6 bases, with 14 bases lying between them. CDR3 bases: TGTGCCAGCAGCCCTGAAGGGGGTTTTCAGCCCCAGCATTTT. This codes for CASSPEGGFQPQHF.

This clonotype was picked up a small number of times. The chain combines TRBV10-3 with TRBJ2-7; 9 nucleotides line up with TRBD1. This CDR3 contains 16 residues. Germline CDR1 ENHRY, CDR2 SYGVKD. V lost 3 bases to trimming and J lost 2 bases; unmatched junction nucleotides: 8. CDR3 protein: CAISDPGTGLPYEQYV. In DNA form, the CDR3 reads TGTGCCATCAGTGACCCCGGGACAGGGCTACCCTACGAGCAGTACGTC.

The chain couples TRBV12-3 or TRBV12-4 to TRBJ1-5, with D possibly TRBD1 on 6 matching bases. This CDR3 contains 14 residues. Trimming took off 3 bases at V and 7 bases at J, with 13 bases between the two ends. This chain's CDR3 is CASSFSQGHQPQHF. The CDR3 region has the DNA TGTGCCAGCAGTTTTAGCCAGGGACACCAGCCCCAGCATTTT.

This clonotype occurred a few times. V and J are TRBV15 and TRBJ2-2, with TRBD1 matching over 9 bases. CDR3 size: 16 residues. The V segment lost 4 bases and the J segment 6 bases; nucleotides outside the gene matches: 9. Germline CDR1 is LNHNV and CDR2 is YYDKDF (reference sequence). The CDR3 spells CATSIRGTGLAGELFF. CDR3 DNA sequence: TGTGCCACCAGCATCCGAGGGACAGGGCTGGCCGGGGAGCTGTTTTTT. The full variable domain, completed using reference TRBV15 and TRBJ2-2, is DAMVIQNPRYQVTQFGKPVTLSCSQTLNHNVMYWYQQKSSQAPKLLFHYYDKDFNNEADTPDNFQSRRPNTSFCFLDIRSPGLGDTAMYLCATSIRGTGLAGELFFGEGSRLTVL.

The rearrangement uses TRBV5-5 and TRBJ1-1; unclear D gene. Germline CDR1 reads SGHKS; CDR2 reads YYEKEE (reference sequence). Deletions cut 2 bases from V and 4 bases from J, with 15 bases between. The CDR3 contains 15 residues. The CDR3 bases are TGTGCCAGCAGCTTTAGTCTGCCTCGAGGCACTGAAGCTTTCTTT. Translated: CASSFSLPRGTEAFF.

With respect to this clonotype: One end of the junction varies from germline; a read error may be responsible. This chain connects TRBV4-1 to TRBJ2-7, with TRBD2 matching over 8 bases. Germline V CDR1 and CDR2: MGHRA, YSYEKL. The CDR3 covers 15 residues. This chain's CDR3 is CANSQVVSGGYEQYF. The CDR3 region has the DNA TGCGCCAACAGCCAAGTGGTAAGCGGGGGCTACGAGCAGTACTTC.

The CDR3 DNA is TGTGCCAGCAGCTTAGCAGCGGGGGGGCCTACCACGCAGTATTTT. Translating it yields CASSLAAGGPTTQYF. This chain uses TRBV7-2 with TRBJ2-3; 10 bases are shared with TRBD2. With 0 bases clipped from V and 9 bases from J, the junction kept 6 bases outside the gene matches. Germline V gene lookup returns CDR1 SGHTA and CDR2 FQGNSA. The CDR3 runs 15 residues.

Note on this clonotype: A read error may be the cause here, since a much bigger clone is one base away. This chain joins TRBV19 and TRBJ2-1; tentatively, D is TRBD2 (5 bases). CDR1 is LNHDA and CDR2 is SQIVND in the germline V gene (reference sequence). Trimming removed 7 bases from V and 0 bases from J, with 13 bases in between. The CDR3 is made up of 15 amino acids. Written as DNA, the CDR3 is TGTGCCAGTATGCTAGCCGGGATCTCCTACAATGAGCAGTTCTTC. This gives the protein CASMLAGISYNEQFF.

This clonotype was observed a handful of times. V and J are TRBV4-3 and TRBJ1-2; no definite D call. With 0 bases removed from V and 4 bases from J, the gap between germline ends came to 9 bases. Per germline, CDR1 LGHNA and CDR2 YSLEER. The CDR3 is made up of 14 amino acids. The CDR3 DNA sequence: TGCGCCAGCAGCCAAGATCTAACGTCCTATGGCTACACCTTC. Residues: CASSQDLTSYGYTF.

The table lists this clonotype with a few counts. The chain couples TRBV19 to TRBJ1-5; D unclear. CDR3 length: 14 amino acids. CDR1 is LNHDA and CDR2 is SQIVND in the germline V gene (reference sequence). V lost 11 bases and J 3 bases, leaving 17 bases between the germline ends. In DNA form, the CDR3 reads TGTGCCTGTGCTTCTGATGATAACAATCAGCCCCAGCATTTT. Translating it yields CACASDDNNQPQHF.

V gene TRBV6-8 combines with J gene TRBJ2-3; 12 nucleotides match TRBD2. Germline CDR1 is MNHGY and CDR2 is SAAAGT. This CDR3 spans 17 amino acids. The trim removed 1 base at V and 0 bases at J, leaving 2 bases unmatched. The DNA for the CDR3 is TGTGCCAGCAGTTACTTACTAGCGGGGGGAAGCACAGATACGCAGTATTTT. Amino acid sequence: CASSYLLAGGSTDTQYF.

V usage is TRBV10-3 and J usage is TRBJ1-2, with 8 bases lining up with TRBD1. J lost 3 bases, V lost 0 bases, and 6 bases had no gene match. The germline gives CDR1 ENHRY, CDR2 SYGVKD. This CDR3 spans 16 amino acids. The CDR3 DNA reads as TGTGCCATCAGTGAGTCCAGACAGGGGCCCTACTATGGCTACACCTTC. Its protein is CAISESRQGPYYGYTF.

The chain couples TRBV10-3 to TRBJ1-3; 10 nucleotides align to TRBD1. V was clipped by 3 bases and J by 4 bases; unmatched bases: 6. The germline CDR1 and CDR2 sequences are ENHRY and SYGVKD. This CDR3 contains 16 residues. This CDR3 is CAISDLDRGQGNTIYF. The CDR3 bases are TGTGCCATCAGTGACCTTGACAGGGGGCAAGGAAACACCATATATTTT.

The chain recombines TRBV20-1 with TRBJ1-1; unclear D gene. This CDR3 comprises 11 residues. The V and J ends lost 4 bases and 1 base respectively, with 4 bases between them. Germline assignment: CDR1 DFQATT and CDR2 SNEGSKA (reference sequence). CDR3 nucleotide sequence: TGCAGTGCTACACCGAACACTGAAGCTTTCTTT. Translating it yields CSATPNTEAFF.

V and J are TRBV6-5 and TRBJ2-7; 7 nucleotides line up with TRBD2. The CDR3 extends over 13 amino acids. The V gene end was trimmed by 2 bases and the J gene end by 3 bases; junction bases not matched to a gene: 1. Germline V gives CDR1 MNHEY, CDR2 SVGAGI. CDR3 bases: TGTGCCAGCAGTTACGGGACTAACTACGAGCAGTACTTC. Translating it yields CASSYGTNYEQYF.

CDR3 nucleotides: TGTGCCATCAGGGACAGGGCCGGAGAGCAGTACGTC. Protein: CAIRDRAGEQYV. The chain links TRBV10-3 to TRBJ2-7, with 8 bases fitting TRBD1. There are 12 residues in the CDR3. The V gene's germline CDR1 is ENHRY and CDR2 SYGVKD. With V trimmed by 6 bases and J by 7 bases, 5 bases remained unmatched.